The clone carrying this T cell receptor beta chain qualifies as medium-sized. The antigen is not known. This entry belongs to a study of EBV T-cell therapy then PD-1 blockade in nasopharyngeal carcinoma. Sequencing used immunoSEQ multiplex PCR; TCRdb keeps in-frame clones, though not all of them. The sample lists approximately 22,000 clones; approximately 79% were seen once. V lost 8 bases and J 0 bases, leaving 8 bases between the germline ends. CDR1 PRHDT and CDR2 FYEKMQ come from the germline V gene (reference sequence). CDR3 length: 12 amino acids. The time point here: 266 days after commencement of treatment, after nivolumab therapy. Documented treatment: AdE1-LMPpoly-expanded autologous EBV-specific T-cell therapy followed by anti-PD-1 nivolumab.

The chain carries TRBV13 and TRBJ2-7, with D perhaps TRBD1 (6 bases). The TCR sequence derives from a man aged 40-49 years with nasopharyngeal carcinoma. The starting material was CD8+ T cells from blood, obtained at roughly day 290 from a patient whose treatment included autologous EBV-specific T cells and nivolumab. In DNA, the CDR3 is TGTGCCAGCGGACAGTCCTCCTACGAGCAGTACTTC. Translating it yields CASGQSSYEQYF.